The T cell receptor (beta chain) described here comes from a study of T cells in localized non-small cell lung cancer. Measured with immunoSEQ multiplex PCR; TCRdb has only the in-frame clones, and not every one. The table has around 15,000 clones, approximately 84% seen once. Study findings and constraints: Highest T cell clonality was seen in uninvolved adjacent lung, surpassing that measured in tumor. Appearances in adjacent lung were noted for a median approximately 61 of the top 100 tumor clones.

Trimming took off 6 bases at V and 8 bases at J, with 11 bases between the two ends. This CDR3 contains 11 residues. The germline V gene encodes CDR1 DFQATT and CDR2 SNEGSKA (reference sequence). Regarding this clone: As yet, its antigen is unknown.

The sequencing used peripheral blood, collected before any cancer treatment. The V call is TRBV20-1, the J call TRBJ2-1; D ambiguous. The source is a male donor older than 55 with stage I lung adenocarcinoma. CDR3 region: CSAQTVDEQFF. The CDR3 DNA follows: TGCAGTGCCCAGACGGTGGATGAGCAGTTCTTC.